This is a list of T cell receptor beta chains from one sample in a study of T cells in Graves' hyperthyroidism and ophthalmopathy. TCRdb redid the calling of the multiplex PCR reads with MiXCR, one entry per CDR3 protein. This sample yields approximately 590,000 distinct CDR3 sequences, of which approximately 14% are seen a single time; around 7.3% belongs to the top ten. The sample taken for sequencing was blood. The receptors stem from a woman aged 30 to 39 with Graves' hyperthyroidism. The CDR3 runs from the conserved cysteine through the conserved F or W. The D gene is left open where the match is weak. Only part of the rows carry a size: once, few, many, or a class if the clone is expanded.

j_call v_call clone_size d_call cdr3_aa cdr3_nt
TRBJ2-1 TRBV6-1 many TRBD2 CASSRLAGGGNEQFF TGTGCCAGCAGTAGACTAGCGGGAGGAGGCAATGAGCAGTTCTTC
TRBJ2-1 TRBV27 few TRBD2 CASSLGLAGGPGEQFF TGTGCCAGCAGTTTAGGACTAGCGGGAGGGCCGGGTGAGCAGTTCTTC
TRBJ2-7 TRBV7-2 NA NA CASSSIQQTAYEQYF TGTGCCAGCAGCTCAATTCAACAGACTGCCTACGAGCAGTACTTC
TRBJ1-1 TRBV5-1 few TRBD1 CASSQSLTGDTEAFF TGCGCCAGCAGCCAATCCTTAACAGGGGACACTGAAGCTTTCTTT
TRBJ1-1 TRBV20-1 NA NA CSAREVGNTEAFF TGCAGTGCTAGAGAAGTAGGGAACACTGAAGCTTTCTTT
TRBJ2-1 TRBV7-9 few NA CASSTRPGEQFF TGTGCCAGCAGCACCCGACCTGGTGAGCAGTTCTTC
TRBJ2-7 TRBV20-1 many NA CSARDIGLVSYEQYF TGCAGTGCTAGAGATATTGGCCTAGTCTCCTACGAGCAGTACTTC
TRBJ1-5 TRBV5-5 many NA CASSLQANQPQHF TGTGCCAGCAGCTTACAGGCCAATCAGCCCCAGCATTTT
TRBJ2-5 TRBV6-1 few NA CASSSGLLPETREETQYF TGTGCCAGCAGCTCCGGACTACTGCCAGAGACCAGGGAAGAGACCCAGTACTTC
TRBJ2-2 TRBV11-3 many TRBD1 CASSSRDRGPGELFF TGTGCCAGCAGCTCCCGGGACAGGGGACCCGGGGAGCTGTTTTTT